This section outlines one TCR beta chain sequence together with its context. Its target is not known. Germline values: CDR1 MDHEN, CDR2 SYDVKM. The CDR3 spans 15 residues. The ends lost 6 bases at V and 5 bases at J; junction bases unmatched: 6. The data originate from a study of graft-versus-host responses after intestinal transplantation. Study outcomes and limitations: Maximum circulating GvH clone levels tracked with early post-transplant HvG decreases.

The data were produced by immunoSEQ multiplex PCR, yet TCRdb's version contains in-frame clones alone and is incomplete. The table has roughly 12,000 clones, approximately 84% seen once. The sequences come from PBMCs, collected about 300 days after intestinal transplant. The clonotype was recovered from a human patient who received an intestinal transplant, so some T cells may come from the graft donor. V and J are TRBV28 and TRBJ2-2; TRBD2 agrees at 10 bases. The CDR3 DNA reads TGTGCCAGCAGCCTTCTAGCGGGAGAAACCGGGGAGCTGTTTTTT. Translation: CASSLLAGETGELFF.